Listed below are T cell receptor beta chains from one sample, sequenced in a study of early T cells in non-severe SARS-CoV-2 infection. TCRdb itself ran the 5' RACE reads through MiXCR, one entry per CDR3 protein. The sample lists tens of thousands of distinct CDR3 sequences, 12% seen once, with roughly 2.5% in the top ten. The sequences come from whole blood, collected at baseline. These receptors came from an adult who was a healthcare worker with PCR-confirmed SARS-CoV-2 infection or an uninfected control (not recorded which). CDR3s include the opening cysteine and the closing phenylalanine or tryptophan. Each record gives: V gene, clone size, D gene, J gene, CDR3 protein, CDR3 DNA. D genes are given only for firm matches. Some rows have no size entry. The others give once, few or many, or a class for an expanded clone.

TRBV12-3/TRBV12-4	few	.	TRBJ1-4	CASSLGKLANEKLFF	TGTGCCAGCAGTTTAGGGAAGCTGGCTAATGAAAAACTGTTTTTT
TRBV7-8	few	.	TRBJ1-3	CASSAQKGVPGNTIYF	TGTGCCAGCAGCGCCCAGAAGGGGGTACCTGGAAACACCATATATTTT
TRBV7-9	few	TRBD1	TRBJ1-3	CASSPGWTGRGNTIYF	TGTGCCAGCAGCCCAGGTTGGACAGGGAGAGGAAACACCATATATTTT
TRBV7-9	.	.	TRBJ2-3	CASSFGGLDTQYF	TGTGCCAGCAGCTTCGGGGGGCTGGATACGCAGTATTTT
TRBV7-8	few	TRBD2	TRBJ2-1	CASSLRLAGGDEQFF	TGTGCCAGCAGCTTACGACTAGCGGGGGGTGATGAGCAGTTCTTC
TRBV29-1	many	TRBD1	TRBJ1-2	CSVEDRGTGGRVRGYTF	TGCAGCGTTGAAGATCGGGGGACAGGGGGTCGCGTTAGAGGCTACACCTTC
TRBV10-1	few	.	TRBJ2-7	CASSERRLYEQYF	TGCGCCAGCAGTGAACGGCGACTCTACGAGCAGTACTTC
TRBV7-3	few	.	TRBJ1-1	CASSLEGGLTEAFF	TGTGCCAGCTCTCTTGAAGGGGGTCTCACTGAAGCTTTCTTT
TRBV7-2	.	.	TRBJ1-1	CASSLRGGTNTEAFF	TGTGCCAGCAGCTTAAGAGGGGGGACGAACACTGAAGCTTTCTTT
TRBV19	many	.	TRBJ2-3	CASTYRGSTDTQYF	TGTGCCAGTACCTATAGGGGAAGCACAGATACGCAGTATTTT
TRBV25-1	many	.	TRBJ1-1	CASSESLADKAFF	TGTGCCAGCAGTGAAAGTCTGGCAGATAAGGCTTTCTTT
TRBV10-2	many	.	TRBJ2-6	CASRGSGANVLTF	TGCGCCAGCAGGGGCTCTGGGGCCAACGTCCTGACTTTC
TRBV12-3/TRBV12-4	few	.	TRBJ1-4	CASSLFGTNEKLFF	TGTGCCAGCAGTTTGTTTGGGACTAATGAAAAACTGTTTTTT
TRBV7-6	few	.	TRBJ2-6	CASSLQTNSGANVLTF	TGTGCCAGCAGCTTACAGACCAACTCTGGGGCCAACGTCCTGACTTTC
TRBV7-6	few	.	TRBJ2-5	CASSSGLQETQYF	TGTGCCAGCAGCTCGGGACTCCAAGAGACCCAGTACTTC
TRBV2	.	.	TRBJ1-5	CASSEEGTGAQPQHF	TGTGCCAGCAGTGAAGAGGGTACGGGCGCACAGCCCCAGCATTTT
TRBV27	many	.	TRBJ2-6	CASSLEGGWSGANVLTF	TGTGCCAGCAGTTTGGAGGGGGGATGGTCTGGGGCCAACGTCCTGACTTTC
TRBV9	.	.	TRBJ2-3	CASSVRHTDTQYF	TGTGCCAGCAGCGTGAGGCACACAGATACGCAGTATTTT
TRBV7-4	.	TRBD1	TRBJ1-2	CASSFPRGPIYGYTF	TGTGCCAGCAGCTTCCCCAGGGGGCCCATCTATGGCTACACCTTC
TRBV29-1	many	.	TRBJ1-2	CSVEETGTYGYTF	TGCAGCGTTGAAGAAACAGGGACCTATGGCTACACCTTC
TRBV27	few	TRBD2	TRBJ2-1	CASSPRGSGGIYNEQFF	TGTGCCAGCAGTCCCCGGGGTAGCGGGGGTATCTACAATGAGCAGTTCTTC
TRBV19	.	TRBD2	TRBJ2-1	CASSLAGGTFF	TGTGCCAGTAGTCTAGCGGGGGGTACGTTCTTC
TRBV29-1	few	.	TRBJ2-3	CSVVFQAGVADTQYF	TGCAGCGTTGTATTCCAGGCCGGGGTGGCAGATACGCAGTATTTT
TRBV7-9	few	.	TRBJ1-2	CASSLFGDAGQIIYGYTF	TGTGCCAGCAGCTTATTTGGGGACGCGGGACAAATTATCTATGGCTACACCTTC
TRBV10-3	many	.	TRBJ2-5	CAISETPGPFQETQYF	TGTGCCATCAGTGAAACCCCAGGCCCGTTCCAAGAGACCCAGTACTTC
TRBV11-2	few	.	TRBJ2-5	CASNRDYQETQYF	TGTGCCAGTAACCGGGACTACCAAGAGACCCAGTACTTC
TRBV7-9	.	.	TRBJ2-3	CAISPTDTQYF	TGTGCCATAAGCCCCACGGATACGCAGTATTTT
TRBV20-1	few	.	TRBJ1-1	CSARGQIWDTEAFF	TGCAGTGCTAGAGGTCAGATATGGGACACTGAAGCTTTCTTT
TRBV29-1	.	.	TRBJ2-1	CSVSKETGNEQFF	TGCAGCGTTAGTAAGGAAACGGGCAATGAGCAGTTCTTC
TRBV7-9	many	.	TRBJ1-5	CASSLDGRGDQPQHF	TGTGCCAGCAGCTTAGATGGCAGGGGCGATCAGCCCCAGCATTTT
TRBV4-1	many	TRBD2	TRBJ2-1	CASSQVERGGNRNEQFF	TGCGCCAGCAGCCAAGTTGAGCGGGGGGGCAATAGGAATGAGCAGTTCTTC
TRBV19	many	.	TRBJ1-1	CASSLGWGTEAFF	TGTGCCAGTAGTTTGGGTTGGGGGACTGAAGCTTTCTTT
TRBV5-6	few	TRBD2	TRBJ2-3	CASRRTSGGTTDTQYF	TGTGCCAGCCGGAGGACTAGCGGGGGGACCACAGATACGCAGTATTTT
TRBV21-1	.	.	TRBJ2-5	CASSPGQGQETQYF	TGTGCCAGCAGCCCCGGACAGGGACAAGAGACCCAGTACTTC
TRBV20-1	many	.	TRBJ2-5	CSARGEGGPETQYF	TGCAGTGCTAGAGGGGAGGGGGGCCCAGAGACCCAGTACTTC
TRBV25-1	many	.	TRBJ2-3	CASGQGEGGDTQYF	TGTGCCAGCGGCCAGGGGGAGGGGGGAGATACGCAGTATTTT
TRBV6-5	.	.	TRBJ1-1	CASSRGLTEAFF	TGTGCCAGCAGTCGGGGACTTACAGAAGCTTTCTTT
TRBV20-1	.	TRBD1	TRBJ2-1	CSAPSKTGRFNEQFF	TGCAGTGCTCCTAGTAAGACAGGGAGATTCAATGAGCAGTTCTTC
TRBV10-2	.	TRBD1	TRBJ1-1	CASSVTGGTEAFF	TGCGCCAGCAGCGTTACAGGGGGCACTGAAGCTTTCTTT
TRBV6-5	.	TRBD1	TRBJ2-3	CASRWTGGGDTQYF	TGTGCCAGCAGATGGACAGGCGGAGGAGATACGCAGTATTTT
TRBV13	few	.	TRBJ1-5	CASSRGGTGQPQHF	TGTGCCAGCAGCCGAGGGGGTACCGGCCAGCCCCAGCATTTT
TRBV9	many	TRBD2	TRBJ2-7	CASSAGLAGAVYEQYF	TGTGCCAGCAGCGCGGGACTAGCGGGGGCCGTTTACGAGCAGTACTTC
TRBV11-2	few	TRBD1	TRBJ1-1	CASSLDSPGTGDGEAFF	TGTGCCAGCAGCTTAGATAGCCCCGGGACAGGGGACGGTGAAGCTTTCTTT
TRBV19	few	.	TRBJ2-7	CASSIGYEQYF	TGTGCCAGTAGTATTGGGTACGAGCAGTACTTC
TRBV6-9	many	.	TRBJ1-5	CAIRLDRTPDSNQPQHF	TGTGCCATCCGCCTCGACAGGACCCCCGATAGCAATCAGCCCCAGCATTTT
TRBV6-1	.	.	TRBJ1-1	CASSRGSNTEAFF	TGTGCCAGCAGTAGAGGCTCGAACACTGAAGCTTTCTTT
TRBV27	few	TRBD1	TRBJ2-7	CASSLEAGGFFTYEQYF	TGTGCCAGCAGTTTAGAGGCAGGGGGCTTTTTTACCTACGAGCAGTACTTC
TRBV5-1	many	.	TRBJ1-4	CASSPQGNNEKLFF	TGCGCCAGCAGCCCTCAGGGCAATAATGAAAAACTGTTTTTT
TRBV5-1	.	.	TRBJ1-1	CACSLGGYEAFF	TGCGCCTGCAGCTTGGGCGGTTATGAAGCTTTCTTT
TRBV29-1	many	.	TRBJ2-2	CSVGRSGNTGELFF	TGCAGCGTTGGGCGGTCGGGGAACACCGGGGAGCTGTTTTTT
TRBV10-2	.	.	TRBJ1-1	CASSEPNRAPEAFF	TGCGCCAGCAGTGAACCGAACAGGGCCCCTGAAGCTTTCTTT
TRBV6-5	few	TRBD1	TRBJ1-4	CASNWKGAKGEKLFF	TGTGCCAGCAACTGGAAGGGGGCGAAGGGGGAAAAACTGTTTTTT
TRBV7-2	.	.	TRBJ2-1	CASSLGDSRNEQFF	TGTGCCAGCAGCTTAGGGGACTCGAGAAATGAGCAGTTCTTC
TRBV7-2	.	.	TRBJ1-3	CASSLGFRGSTGNTIYF	TGTGCCAGCAGCTTAGGTTTCAGGGGATCTACTGGAAACACCATATATTTT
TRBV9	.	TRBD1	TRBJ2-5	CASSGLSGGAGETQYF	TGTGCCAGCAGCGGATTATCAGGGGGCGCGGGGGAGACCCAGTACTTC
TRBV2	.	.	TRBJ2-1	CASAIDEQFF	TGTGCCAGCGCGATAGATGAGCAGTTCTTC
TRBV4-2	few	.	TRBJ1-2	CASSPGQIGYTF	TGTGCCAGCAGCCCCGGACAGATTGGCTACACCTTC
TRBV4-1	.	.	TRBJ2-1	CASSQGSSSSYNEQFF	TGCGCCAGCAGCCAAGGTAGCTCGAGCTCCTACAATGAGCAGTTCTTC
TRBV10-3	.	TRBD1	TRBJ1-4	CAISVGTGGNEKLFF	TGTGCCATCAGTGTGGGGACAGGGGGCAATGAAAAACTGTTTTTT